The rows below give T cell receptor beta chains drawn from one sample of a study of glioma-infiltrating T cells after dendritic cell vaccination. The table came from immunoSEQ multiplex PCR; TCRdb's copy has only in-frame clones and leaves some out. The table records just under 60,000 clones, roughly 80% of them present only once. The source was blood, collected after dendritic cell vaccination. These receptors came from a human donor with glioblastoma. Both conserved end residues are part of each CDR3. Each record gives: V gene, J gene, D gene, clone size, CDR3 length, CDR3 protein, CDR3 DNA. A D gene is named only where the DNA matches it firmly. Size is stated for part of the rows, as once, few or many counts, or as a class when the clone is expanded.

>TRBV6-1|TRBJ2-7|NA|NA|12
CASRRRDYEQYF
TGTGCCAGCAGACGACGGGACTACGAGCAGTACTTC
>TRBV5-4|TRBJ2-2|TRBD1|NA|16
CASRRPGTGGAGELFF
TGTGCCAGCAGACGCCCCGGGACAGGAGGCGCCGGGGAGCTGTTTTTT
>TRBV12-5|TRBJ2-7|NA|NA|13
CASGLGDLGEQYF
TGTGCTAGTGGTTTGGGGGACTTGGGGGAGCAGTACTTC
>TRBV2|TRBJ2-3|TRBD2|NA|15
CASRETSGGADTQYF
TGTGCCAGCAGAGAGACTAGCGGGGGGGCCGATACGCAGTATTTT
>TRBV6-5|TRBJ2-3|TRBD2|once|16
CASSYSGGGKADTQYF
TGTGCCAGCAGTTACTCCGGGGGGGGGAAAGCAGATACGCAGTATTTT
>TRBV5-6|TRBJ1-1|TRBD1|NA|13
CASSRTGNTEAFF
TGTGCCAGCAGCCGGACAGGGAACACTGAAGCTTTCTTT
>TRBV7-2|TRBJ1-1|NA|once|15
CASSLSPGSRVVAFF
TGTGCCAGCAGCTTAAGCCCCGGAAGCAGGGTTGTAGCTTTCTTT
>TRBV5-5|TRBJ1-4|NA|few|14
CASSLSSTNEKLFF
TGTGCCAGCAGCTTGTCGTCAACTAATGAAAAACTGTTTTTT
>TRBV7-9|TRBJ1-2|NA|NA|13
CASSLGEGAGYTF
TGTGCCAGCAGCTTAGGTGAAGGGGCTGGCTACACCTTC
>TRBV29-1|TRBJ1-2|NA|NA|11
CSALTGSGYTF
TGCAGCGCCCTGACAGGTTCTGGCTACACCTTC
>TRBV5-1|TRBJ1-2|NA|NA|15
CASSLDGGRIYGYTF
TGCGCCAGCAGCTTGGATGGGGGGAGGATCTATGGCTACACCTTC
>TRBV6-5|TRBJ2-1|NA|few|15
CASSYRLAGPNEQFF
TGTGCCAGCAGTTACCGGCTAGCCGGCCCCAATGAGCAGTTCTTC
>TRBV5-4|TRBJ1-2|NA|NA|13
CASSYGQLYGYTF
TGTGCCAGCAGCTATGGGCAGCTCTATGGCTACACCTTC
>TRBV9|TRBJ2-5|NA|NA|15
CASSVDFGLSETQYF
TGTGCCAGCAGCGTAGATTTTGGCCTGTCCGAGACCCAGTACTTC
>TRBV6-5|TRBJ1-1|NA|NA|13
CASRPPRVTEAFF
TGTGCCAGCAGACCCCCCCGGGTGACTGAAGCTTTCTTT
>TRBV20-1|TRBJ2-7|NA|NA|11
CSAGGHIEQYF
TGCAGTGCTGGAGGACATATCGAGCAGTACTTC
>TRBV10-1|TRBJ1-2|TRBD1|NA|13
CASSQDRAEGYTF
TGCGCCAGCAGCCAGGACAGGGCAGAGGGCTACACCTTC
>TRBV6-1|TRBJ1-5|NA|NA|15
CASSEALGGDQPQHF
TGTGCCAGCAGTGAAGCGCTGGGGGGGGATCAGCCCCAGCATTTT
>TRBV19|TRBJ1-2|NA|few|13
CASSIRRDYGYTF
TGTGCCAGTAGTATCCGCAGGGACTATGGCTACACCTTC
>TRBV5-6|TRBJ1-4|NA|NA|14
CASSFLQSNEKLFF
TGTGCCAGCAGCTTTCTCCAGTCGAATGAAAAACTGTTTTTT
>TRBV7-2|TRBJ2-3|NA|NA|16
CASSLAVRQVTDTQYF
TGTGCCAGCAGCTTAGCCGTAAGACAGGTCACAGATACGCAGTATTTT
>TRBV5-1|TRBJ1-1|NA|NA|17
CASSFTSIGGLNTEAFF
TGCGCCAGCAGCTTTACATCCATAGGGGGTTTGAACACTGAAGCTTTCTTT
>TRBV6-5|TRBJ2-1|TRBD1|NA|13
CASSTGTGREQFF
TGTGCCAGCTCTACCGGGACAGGGAGAGAGCAGTTCTTC
>TRBV4-2|TRBJ1-1|NA|NA|14
CASSQKLKATEAFF
TGTGCCAGCAGCCAAAAGCTCAAAGCCACTGAAGCTTTCTTT
>TRBV14|TRBJ2-7|NA|once|13
CASSHRGDYEQYF
TGTGCCAGCAGCCACCGCGGAGACTACGAGCAGTACTTC
>TRBV7-9|TRBJ2-2|NA|NA|12
CASSQNAGELFF
TGTGCCAGCAGTCAGAATGCCGGGGAGCTGTTTTTT
>TRBV11-2|TRBJ2-5|NA|medium-sized|12
CASGASQETQYF
TGTGCCAGCGGGGCCAGCCAAGAGACCCAGTACTTC
>TRBV10-3|TRBJ1-1|NA|few|14
CAIRVQGWNTEAFF
TGTGCCATCAGGGTTCAGGGGTGGAACACTGAAGCTTTCTTT
>TRBV6-6|TRBJ1-2|NA|NA|13
CASSLTPDYGYTF
TGTGCCAGCAGTTTGACTCCAGACTATGGCTACACCTTC
>TRBV7-2|TRBJ2-3|TRBD2|few|18
CASSLFGTSGGAGDTQYF
TGTGCCAGCAGCTTATTCGGGACTAGCGGGGGGGCCGGAGATACGCAGTATTTT
>TRBV25-1|TRBJ2-7|NA|once|11
CASRDSYEQYF
TGTGCCAGCAGGGACAGTTACGAGCAGTACTTC
>TRBV6-6|TRBJ2-5|TRBD2|NA|14
CASSPPGGQETQYF
TGTGCCAGCAGTCCCCCGGGGGGCCAAGAGACCCAGTACTTC
>TRBV2|TRBJ2-3|NA|NA|12
CASSETGDTQYF
TGTGCCAGCAGTGAAACCGGTGATACGCAGTATTTT
>TRBV9|TRBJ2-5|TRBD1|NA|17
CASSVAGQGILQETQYF
TGTGCCAGCAGCGTAGCGGGACAGGGGATCCTCCAAGAGACCCAGTACTTC
>TRBV6-5|TRBJ2-5|TRBD1|NA|15
CASARAQTGQETQYF
TGTGCCAGCGCCAGAGCCCAGACAGGGCAAGAGACCCAGTACTTC
>TRBV18|TRBJ1-1|NA|NA|15
CASSETTGFNTEAFF
TGTGCCAGCTCAGAAACAACAGGGTTCAACACTGAAGCTTTCTTT
>TRBV11-3|TRBJ2-7|TRBD1|few|13
CASSSDRTYEQYF
TGTGCCAGCAGCTCGGACAGGACCTACGAGCAGTACTTC
>TRBV6-5|TRBJ1-2|NA|NA|13
CATRTAPTDGYTF
TGTGCCACGCGGACTGCTCCTACTGATGGCTACACCTTC
>TRBV7-9|TRBJ1-1|NA|NA|14
CASSLGPENTEAFF
TGTGCCAGCAGCTTGGGGCCCGAGAACACTGAAGCTTTCTTT
>TRBV7-6|TRBJ2-2|TRBD2|NA|15
CASSGGRGSTGELFF
TGTGCCAGCAGCGGAGGGCGGGGGAGTACCGGGGAGCTGTTTTTT
>TRBV6-6|TRBJ2-7|NA|few|16
CASSYTPPGQAYEQYF
TGTGCCAGCAGTTACACACCCCCGGGACAAGCCTACGAGCAGTACTTC
>TRBV6-5|TRBJ1-2|NA|NA|14
CASRGGGTVYGYTF
TGTGCCAGCAGGGGAGGGGGTACCGTCTATGGCTACACCTTC
>TRBV29-1|TRBJ1-1|TRBD1|NA|15
CSVEDDGRGPGEAFF
TGCAGCGTTGAAGATGACGGCAGGGGGCCTGGGGAAGCTTTCTTT
>TRBV4-2|TRBJ2-7|TRBD1|once|17
CASSQSIITGGFYEQYF
TGTGCCAGCAGCCAAAGCATAATTACAGGGGGCTTCTACGAGCAGTACTTC
>TRBV10-2|TRBJ1-6|TRBD1|once|16
CASSSEQGLWNSPLHF
TGCGCCAGCAGTTCGGAACAGGGGTTATGGAATTCACCCCTCCACTTT
>TRBV13|TRBJ2-7|NA|NA|14
CASSPTARDLEQYF
TGTGCCAGCAGCCCCACTGCCCGAGATCTCGAGCAGTACTTC
>TRBV9|TRBJ1-1|TRBD1|NA|14
CASSVATGGTEAFF
TGTGCCAGCAGCGTAGCGACAGGGGGCACTGAAGCTTTCTTT
>TRBV7-9|TRBJ1-1|TRBD1|NA|14
CASSLQDRGTEAFF
TGTGCCAGCAGCTTACAGGACAGGGGTACTGAAGCTTTCTTT
>TRBV25-1|TRBJ2-6|NA|NA|14
CASSDRTGANVLTF
TGTGCCAGCAGTGACAGGACTGGGGCCAACGTCCTGACTTTC
>TRBV7-8|TRBJ2-7|TRBD1|once|14
CASSQQGMTYEQYF
TGTGCCAGCAGCCAACAGGGGATGACCTACGAGCAGTACTTC